These 31 T cell receptor beta chains were all obtained from the same sample, sequenced in a study of shared clonotypes between healthy human individuals. Assay used: immunoSEQ multiplex PCR; TCRdb lists only in-frame clones, some missing. In the table there are roughly 500,000 clones, roughly 80% of which are singletons. Sequencing was done on a sample of PBMCs. These receptors came from a woman between 40 and 50 years old in good health. Some clones in this sample may be carry-over from other donors' samples.

The chain uses TRBV2 and TRBJ2-4; 12 bases fit TRBD2. Germline V CDR1 and CDR2: SNHLY, FYNNEI. The CDR3 is made up of 16 amino acids. Trimming at V came to 6 bases and at J to 7 bases, leaving 10 bases not matched to a gene. CDR3 coding DNA: TGTGCCAGCAGCCCGACTAGCGGGAGTGTTCTGAACATTCAGTACTTC. The encoded protein is CASSPTSGSVLNIQYF. Looking up the rest from reference TRBV2 and TRBJ2-4 gives the full variable domain: EPEVTQTPSHQVTQMGQEVILRCVPISNHLYFYWYRQILGQKVEFLVSFYNNEISEKSEIFDDQFSVERPDGSNFTLKIRSTKLEDSAMYFCASSPTSGSVLNIQYFGAGTRLSVL.

Note on this clone: In the same sample, other DNA sequences code for this CDR3. The chain uses TRBV18 and TRBJ2-4; D unclear. Germline values: CDR1 KGHSH, CDR2 LQKENI. Deletions cut 0 bases from V and 0 bases from J, with 6 bases between. This CDR3 has 15 residues. The CDR3 loop reads CASSPPSVAKNIQYF. Here the CDR3 DNA reads TGTGCCAGCTCACCACCATCCGTAGCCAAAAACATTCAGTACTTC.

The V and J genes are TRBV10-2 and TRBJ2-7; possibly TRBD1 for D (6 bases). Germline CDR1 reads WSHSY; CDR2 reads SAAADI. The germline V and J ends were trimmed by 7 bases and 3 bases, with 7 bases remaining between them. The CDR3 has 11 amino acids. DNA of the CDR3: TGCGCCAGCACACAGGGCTACGAGCAGTACTTC. Translation gives CASTQGYEQYF.

J is TRBJ2-5 and V is TRBV28, with 12 nucleotides matching TRBD2. The V segment lost 8 bases and the J segment 9 bases; nucleotides outside the gene matches: 10. The CDR3 totals 14 residues. The V gene's germline CDR1 is MDHEN and CDR2 SYDVKM. The CDR3 sequence is CASLGLAGPLAQYF. The CDR3 bases are TGTGCCAGCCTAGGACTAGCGGGGCCCTTGGCCCAGTACTTC. The full variable domain, with the rest looked up from reference TRBV28 and TRBJ2-5, is DVKVTQSSRYLVKRTGEKVFLECVQDMDHENMFWYRQDPGLGLRLIYFSYDVKMKEKGDIPEGYSVSREKKERFSLILESASTNQTSMYLCASLGLAGPLAQYFGPGTRLLVL.

As to this clone: A read error is likely here: a far larger clone is one base away. The sample contains more than one DNA sequence encoding this CDR3. This chain links TRBV6-1 with TRBJ1-1; weak D call: TRBD1 (5 bases). This CDR3 region has 14 residues. The germline gives CDR1 MNHNS, CDR2 SASEGT. V lost 1 base and J lost 11, with 17 bases in between. The CDR3 DNA reads as TGTGCCAGCAGTGAAGGGGAGGAGACAGCGGAGGCTTTCTTT. It yields the protein CASSEGEETAEAFF.

For the CDR3, the DNA is TGCGCCAGCAGCCCACCTAACTACGAGCAGTACTTC. It encodes CASSPPNYEQYF. The chain combines TRBV4-1 with TRBJ2-7; D not resolved. This CDR3 comprises 12 residues. The germline V and J ends were trimmed by 4 bases and 3 bases, with 7 bases remaining between them. The germline V gene has CDR1 MGHRA and CDR2 YSYEKL.

Turning to this clone: One base separates it from a far larger clone, so it is likely a read error. V gene TRBV28 combines with J gene TRBJ1-2, with 11 bases identical to TRBD1. Trimming removed 6 bases from V and 8 bases from J; junction bases left unmatched: 11. CDR3 length equals 15 residues. Germline V gene data show CDR1 as MDHEN and CDR2 as SYDVKM. The CDR3 here is CASSPLGQGELGYTF. CDR3 DNA: TGTGCCAGCAGCCCCTTGGGACAGGGGGAGTTGGGCTACACCTTC.

Of note for this clone: A far more abundant clone sits one base away, making this likely a read error. V and J are TRBV6-1 and TRBJ2-7; TRBD1 agrees at 8 bases. The CDR3 runs 13 residues. The trim removed 5 bases at V and 3 bases at J, leaving 3 bases unmatched. CDR1 and CDR2 (germline): MNHNS, SASEGT. The CDR3 loop reads CASSCDRGYEQYF. The CDR3 DNA reads as TGTGCCAGCAGTTGTGACAGGGGCTACGAGCAGTACTTC.

A single count supports this clone. The J gene is TRBJ2-7, the V gene TRBV15; D not certain. The CDR3 has 13 residues. The ends were cut back, 1 base at V and 2 bases at J, with 6 bases in the middle. Looked up from germline, CDR1 is LNHNV and CDR2 is YYDKDF (reference sequence). CDR3 DNA sequence: TGTGCCACCAGCAGAGTTGGGGCCTACGAGCAGTACTTC. Its translation is CATSRVGAYEQYF.

Worth noting for this clone: Germline is not matched at one junction end, which may reflect a read error. The rearrangement joins TRBV20-1 to TRBJ1-1, with 8 bases that match TRBD1. This CDR3 comprises 11 residues. Germline CDR1 and CDR2: DFQATT and SNEGSKA (reference sequence). CDR3 DNA sequence: TGCAGTGCTAGGGAGACAGGGGTAAGGATCTTT. It encodes CSARETGVRIF.

The sample holds one count of this clone. A far larger clone is just one base off, so this is likely a read error. The rearrangement links TRBV2 to TRBJ2-5; perhaps TRBD1 as D (5 bases). The CDR3 has 15 amino acids. Per germline, CDR1 SNHLY and CDR2 FYNNEI. The CDR3 nucleotides are TGTGCCAGCAGTTGGAGTGCAGGGAACCAAGAGACCCGGTACTTC. It codes for CASSWSAGNQETRYF.

For the CDR3, the DNA is TGTGCCAGTAGTATTCCGTCAGGGAACTATGGCTACACCTTC. Translation: CASSIPSGNYGYTF. This chain links TRBV19 with TRBJ1-2, with a possible D match to TRBD1 (5 bases). V lost 3 bases and J lost 2, with 10 bases in between. CDR1 and CDR2 (germline): LNHDA, SQIVND (reference sequence). The CDR3 runs 14 residues.

Written as DNA, the CDR3 is TGTGCCTGGAGTGTATTTGAAACAGATACGCAGTATTTT. This gives the protein CAWSVFETDTQYF. The chain carries TRBV30 and TRBJ2-3; no definite D call. The V gene's germline CDR1 is GTSNPN and CDR2 SVGIG (reference sequence). The V gene lost 0 bases and the J gene lost 3 bases, with 7 bases spanning the gap. The CDR3 contains 13 residues. The complete variable domain, with remaining parts taken from reference TRBV30 and TRBJ2-3, reads SQTIHQWPATLVQPVGSPLSLECTVEGTSNPNLYWYRQAAGRGLQLLFYSVGIGQISSEVPQNLSASRPQDRQFILSSKKLLLSDSGFYLCAWSVFETDTQYFGPGTRLTVL.

About this clone: A single base is all that separates this from a far larger clone, so a read error is likely. The rearrangement links TRBV7-2 to TRBJ2-2; a possible D gene is TRBD2 (6 bases). Germline CDR1 reads SGHTA; CDR2 reads FQGNSA. The CDR3 contains 15 residues. The DNA for the CDR3 is TGTGCCAGCAGCTTCGGGGGTGAGAGAACCGTGGAGCTGTTTTTT. Its translation: CASSFGGERTVELFF.

This rearrangement joins TRBV10-1 to TRBJ2-1; 7 nucleotides match TRBD2. V trimming: 0 bases; J trimming: 7 bases; junction bases outside the gene matches: 6. Germline V gene sequence: CDR1 WNHNN, CDR2 SYGVQD (reference sequence). The CDR3 loop spans 15 amino acids. CDR3 bases: TGCGCCAGCAGTGAGTCTGGGGGAGGGCCAAATGAGCAGTTCTTC. Protein sequence: CASSESGGGPNEQFF.

This clone occurred once. The rearrangement links TRBV7-9 to TRBJ2-7; 8 bases fit TRBD1. The length of the CDR3 is 15 residues. Germline loops: CDR1 SEHNR, CDR2 FQNEAQ (reference sequence). V dropped 5 bases and J dropped 5; count of bases not matched to a gene: 11. CDR3 nucleotide sequence: TGTGCCAGCAGCCCCCAGGACAGGGCGGGAAACGAGCAGTACTTC. The encoded protein is CASSPQDRAGNEQYF.

This chain links TRBV9 with TRBJ2-1; 7 bases agree with TRBD2. The CDR3 is 14 amino acids. V shed 4 bases and J 4 bases; nucleotides not matched to a gene: 5. Germline V gives CDR1 SGDLS, CDR2 YYNGEE. The CDR3 sequence is CASSRQRGYNEQFF. The CDR3 DNA reads TGTGCCAGCAGCCGGCAGCGGGGATACAATGAGCAGTTCTTC.

The chain combines TRBV11-3 with TRBJ2-1; D uncertain. The CDR3 spans 16 residues. Trimming shortened V by 0 bases and J by 9 bases, and 18 bases separated the two germline ends. CDR1 and CDR2 from the germline V gene are SGHNT and YENEEA. CDR3 DNA: TGTGCCAGCAGCTTAGATGGGTTAGGAACCATTGGTGAGCAGTTCTTC. This sequence encodes CASSLDGLGTIGEQFF. The full variable domain, completed using reference TRBV11-3 and TRBJ2-1, is EAGVVQSPRYKIIEKKQPVAFWCNPISGHNTLYWYLQNLGQGPELLIRYENEEAVDDSQLPKDRFSAERLKGVDSTLKIQPAELGDSAVYLCASSLDGLGTIGEQFFGPGTRLTVL.

V usage is TRBV28 and J usage is TRBJ2-7; 7 nucleotides agree with TRBD1. V shed 6 bases, J shed 4 bases, and the junction held 9 bases outside the gene matches. The germline CDR1 and CDR2 sequences are MDHEN and SYDVKM. The CDR3 totals 14 residues. CDR3 coding DNA: TGTGCCAGCAGAAAACAGGGGAGCGGTTACGAGCAGTACTTC. Its protein is CASRKQGSGYEQYF.

The chain links TRBV5-1 to TRBJ2-7; D ambiguous. Trimming stripped 0 bases from V and 7 bases from J, with 14 bases between. Germline CDR1 reads SGHRS; CDR2 reads YFSETQ. The CDR3 runs 14 residues. In DNA, the CDR3 is TGCGCCAGCAGCTTGGATCCGTCGTCTGGTGAGCAGTACTTC. It encodes CASSLDPSSGEQYF.

V gene TRBV28 combines with J gene TRBJ1-2; 9 bases map to TRBD1. Germline CDR1 and CDR2: MDHEN and SYDVKM. The J segment lost 3 bases and the V segment lost 6 bases, leaving 5 bases of the junction unmatched. The CDR3 has 14 residues. CDR3 in DNA: TGTGCCAGCAGGGGAGGGACAGGGTACTATGGCTACACCTTC. Protein product: CASRGGTGYYGYTF.

On this clone: A much larger clone sits a single nucleotide away, making a read error possible. This sample includes further DNA sequences coding for the same CDR3. V and J are TRBV25-1 and TRBJ2-7, with TRBD2 matching 8 bases. The V gene end was trimmed by 6 bases and the J gene end by 5 bases; junction bases not matched to a gene: 15. Germline CDR1 MGHDK, CDR2 SYGVNS. The CDR3 is 16 residues long. The CDR3 bases are TGTGCCAGCAGCGACCTCACTAGCGGCCATAGGGACGAGCAGTACTTC. Protein: CASSDLTSGHRDEQYF.

This clone was seen more than once but under ten times. The chain carries TRBV7-9 and TRBJ2-7; D may be TRBD1 (5 bases). The CDR3 is made up of 14 amino acids. Deletions cut 1 base from V and 5 bases from J, with 12 bases between. The germline V gene encodes CDR1 SEHNR and CDR2 FQNEAQ (reference sequence). In DNA, the CDR3 is TGTGCCAGCAGCTTAGGTCCGGTAGGGGACGAGCAGTACTTC. Amino acid sequence: CASSLGPVGDEQYF. Full variable domain (missing parts from reference TRBV7-9 and TRBJ2-7): DTGVSQNPRHKITKRGQNVTFRCDPISEHNRLYWYRQTLGQGPEFLTYFQNEAQLEKSRLLSDRFSAERPKGSFSTLEIQRTEQGDSAMYLCASSLGPVGDEQYFGPGTRLTVT.

Of note for this clone: The likely explanation is a read error, given a far larger clone one base away. V and J are TRBV4-2 and TRBJ2-1; 9 nucleotides align to TRBD2. From germline, CDR1 is LGHNA and CDR2 YNFKEQ. J was trimmed by 10 bases and V by 0 bases; bases with no gene match: 10. The CDR3 spans 16 residues. CDR3 sequence reads: CASSQDEGSGSKEQFF. The DNA of the CDR3 is TGTGCCAGCAGCCAAGATGAAGGTAGCGGGAGCAAGGAGCAGTTCTTC.

The CDR3 DNA reads as TGTGCCAGCAGTCCCCTAGCGGGAGCGTATACGCAGTATTTT. Translated: CASSPLAGAYTQYF. This sequence joins TRBV2 and TRBJ2-3; 10 nucleotides match TRBD2. The CDR3 is made up of 14 amino acids. V dropped 5 bases and J dropped 7; count of bases not matched to a gene: 6. Germline V gives CDR1 SNHLY, CDR2 FYNNEI.

The chain joins TRBV28 to TRBJ1-2, with D unclear. CDR1 MDHEN and CDR2 SYDVKM come from the germline V gene. V gave up 4 bases and J gave up 4 bases, with 10 bases separating them. The CDR3 totals 13 residues. The CDR3 protein is CASSSGSPYGYTF. The CDR3 coding sequence is TGTGCCAGCAGTTCGGGGTCCCCCTATGGCTACACCTTC.

Here the CDR3 reads CASSPGAPLSGANVLTF. The CDR3 bases are TGTGCCAGTTCACCGGGGGCACCCCTTTCTGGGGCCAACGTCCTGACTTTC. The chain combines TRBV19 with TRBJ2-6, with D tentatively TRBD1 or TRBD2 (6 bases each). Germline values: CDR1 LNHDA, CDR2 SQIVND (reference sequence). The CDR3 contains 17 residues. V was clipped by 8 bases and J by 1 base, with 18 bases between them.

The rearrangement uses TRBV5-1 and TRBJ2-1; 8 nucleotides line up with TRBD1. J gave up 5 bases and V 0 bases, and 4 bases lay outside the gene matches. The CDR3 has 15 residues. The germline V gene has CDR1 SGHRS and CDR2 YFSETQ. The CDR3 DNA reads as TGCGCCAGCAGCTTGGCCGGACAGGGTGACAATGAGCAGTTCTTC. It translates to CASSLAGQGDNEQFF.

The chain couples TRBV28 to TRBJ2-3; TRBD2 might be the D (5 bases). The V gene lost 6 bases and the J gene lost 3 bases, with 13 bases spanning the gap. Germline V gives CDR1 MDHEN, CDR2 SYDVKM. CDR3 size: 14 residues. CDR3 sequence: CASRPFRGTDTQYF. For the CDR3, the DNA is TGTGCCAGCAGACCCTTCCGGGGTACAGATACGCAGTATTTT.

This clone was detected a few times. V and J are TRBV7-8 and TRBJ1-1, with D uncertain. There are 15 residues in the CDR3. Germline V gives CDR1 SGHVS, CDR2 FQNEAQ. The ends were cut back, 0 bases at V and 9 bases at J, with 17 bases in the middle. The chain's CDR3 is CASSLASAAAGKAFF. CDR3 sequence (DNA): TGTGCCAGCAGCTTAGCGTCGGCAGCTGCTGGAAAAGCTTTCTTT. The entire variable domain, with the rest obtained from reference TRBV7-8 and TRBJ1-1, is as follows: GAGVSQSPRYKVAKRGQDVALRCDPISGHVSLFWYQQALGQGPEFLTYFQNEAQLDKSGLPSDRFFAERPEGSVSTLKIQRTQQEDSAVYLCASSLASAAAGKAFFGQGTRLTVV.

Of note for this clone: This likely reflects a read error, since a far larger clone is one base away. The chain employs TRBV30 and TRBJ2-7; the D is unclear. The CDR3 covers 11 residues. In germline, CDR1 is GTSNPN, CDR2 SVGIG (reference sequence). The CDR3 loop reads CAWERNYERYF. As DNA, the CDR3 is TGTGCCTGGGAACGTAACTACGAGCGGTACTTC. Together with reference TRBV30 and TRBJ2-7, the CDR3 gives the full variable domain: SQTIHQWPATLVQPVGSPLSLECTVEGTSNPNLYWYRQAAGRGLQLLFYSVGIGQISSEVPQNLSASRPQDRQFILSSKKLLLSDSGFYLCAWERNYERYFGPGTRLTVT.